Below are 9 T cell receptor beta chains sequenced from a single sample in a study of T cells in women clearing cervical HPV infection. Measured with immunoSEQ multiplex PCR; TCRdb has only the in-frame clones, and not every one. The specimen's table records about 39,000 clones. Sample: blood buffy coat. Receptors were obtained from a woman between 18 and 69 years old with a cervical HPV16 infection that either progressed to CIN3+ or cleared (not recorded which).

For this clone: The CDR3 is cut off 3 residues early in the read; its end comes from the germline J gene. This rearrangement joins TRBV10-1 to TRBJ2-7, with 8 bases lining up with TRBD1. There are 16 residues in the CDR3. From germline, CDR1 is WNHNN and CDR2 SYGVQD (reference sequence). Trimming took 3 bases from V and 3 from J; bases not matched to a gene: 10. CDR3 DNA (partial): TGCGCCAGCAGTGACCCTAGCAGGGGACAGGACTACGAG. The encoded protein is CASSDPSRGQDYE. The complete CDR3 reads CASSDPSRGQDYEQYF.

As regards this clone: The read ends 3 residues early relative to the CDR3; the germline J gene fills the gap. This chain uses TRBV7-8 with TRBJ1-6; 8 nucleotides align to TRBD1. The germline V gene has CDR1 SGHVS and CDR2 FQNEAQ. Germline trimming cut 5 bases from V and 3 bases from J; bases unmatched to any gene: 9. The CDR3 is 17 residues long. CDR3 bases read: TGTGCCAGCAGCCAGCTACAGGGGGATGTCTATAATTCACCC. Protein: CASSQLQGDVYNSP. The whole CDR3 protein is CASSQLQGDVYNSPLHF.

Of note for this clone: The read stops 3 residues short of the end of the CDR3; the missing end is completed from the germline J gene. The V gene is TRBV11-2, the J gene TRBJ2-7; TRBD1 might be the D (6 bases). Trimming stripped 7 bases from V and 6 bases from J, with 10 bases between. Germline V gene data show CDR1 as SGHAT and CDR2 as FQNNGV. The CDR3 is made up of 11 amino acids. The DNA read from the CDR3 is TGTGCCAGCACTGGGACACTCGAG. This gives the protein CASTGTLE. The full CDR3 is CASTGTLEQYF.

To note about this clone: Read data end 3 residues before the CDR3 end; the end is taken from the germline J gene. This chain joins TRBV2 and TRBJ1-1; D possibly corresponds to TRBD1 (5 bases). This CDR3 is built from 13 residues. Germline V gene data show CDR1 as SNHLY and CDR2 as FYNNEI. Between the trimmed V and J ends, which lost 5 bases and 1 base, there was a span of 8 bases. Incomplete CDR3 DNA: TGTGCCAGCAGTATAAGGGGGAACACTGAA. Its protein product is CASSIRGNTE. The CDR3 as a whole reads CASSIRGNTEAFF.

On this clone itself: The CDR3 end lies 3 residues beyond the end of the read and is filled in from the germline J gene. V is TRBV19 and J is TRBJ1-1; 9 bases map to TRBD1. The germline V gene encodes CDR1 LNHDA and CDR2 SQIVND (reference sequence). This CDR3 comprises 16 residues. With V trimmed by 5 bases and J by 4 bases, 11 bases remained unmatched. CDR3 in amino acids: CASSPKTGGGGTEAFF. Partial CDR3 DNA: TGTGCCAGTAGTCCTAAGACAGGGGGGGGTGGCACTGAA. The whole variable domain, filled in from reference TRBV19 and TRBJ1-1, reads DGGITQSPKYLFRKEGQNVTLSCEQNLNHDAMYWYRQDPGQGLRLIYYSQIVNDFQKGDIAEGYSVSREKKESFPLTVTSAQKNPTAFYLCASSPKTGGGGTEAFFGQGTRLTVV.

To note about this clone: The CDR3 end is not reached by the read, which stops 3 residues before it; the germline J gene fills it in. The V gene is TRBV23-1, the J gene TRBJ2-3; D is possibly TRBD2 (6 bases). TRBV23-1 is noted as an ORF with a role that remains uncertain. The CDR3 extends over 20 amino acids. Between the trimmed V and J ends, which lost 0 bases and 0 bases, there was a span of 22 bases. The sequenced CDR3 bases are TGCGCCAGCAGTCAATCCACGGAGAGGACTAAGCCGTCTAGCACAGATACG. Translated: CASSQSTERTKPSSTDT. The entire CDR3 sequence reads CASSQSTERTKPSSTDTQYF.

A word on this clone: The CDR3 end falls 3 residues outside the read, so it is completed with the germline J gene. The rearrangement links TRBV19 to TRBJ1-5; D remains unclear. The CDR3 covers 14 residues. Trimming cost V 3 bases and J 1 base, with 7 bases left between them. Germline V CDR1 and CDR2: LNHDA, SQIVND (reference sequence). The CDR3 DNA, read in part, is TGTGCCAGTAGTATGGCGGGAAGCAATCAGCCC. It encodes CASSMAGSNQP. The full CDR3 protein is CASSMAGSNQPQHF.

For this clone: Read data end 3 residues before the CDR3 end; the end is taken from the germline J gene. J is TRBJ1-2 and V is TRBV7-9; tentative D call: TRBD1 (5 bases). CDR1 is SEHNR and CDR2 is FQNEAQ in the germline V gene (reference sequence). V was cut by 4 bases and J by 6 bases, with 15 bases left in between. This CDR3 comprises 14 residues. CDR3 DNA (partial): TGTGCCAGCAGCTCCCTCGGGGCGGGGGATGGC. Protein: CASSSLGAGDG. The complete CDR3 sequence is CASSSLGAGDGYTF.

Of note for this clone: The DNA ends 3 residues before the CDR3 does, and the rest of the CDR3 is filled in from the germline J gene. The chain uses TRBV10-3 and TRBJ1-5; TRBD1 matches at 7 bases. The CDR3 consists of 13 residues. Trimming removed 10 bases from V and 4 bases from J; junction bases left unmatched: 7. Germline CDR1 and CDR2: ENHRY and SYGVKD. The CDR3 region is CATKGQTNQPQHF. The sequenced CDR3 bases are TGTGCCACCAAGGGACAGACGAATCAGCCC.